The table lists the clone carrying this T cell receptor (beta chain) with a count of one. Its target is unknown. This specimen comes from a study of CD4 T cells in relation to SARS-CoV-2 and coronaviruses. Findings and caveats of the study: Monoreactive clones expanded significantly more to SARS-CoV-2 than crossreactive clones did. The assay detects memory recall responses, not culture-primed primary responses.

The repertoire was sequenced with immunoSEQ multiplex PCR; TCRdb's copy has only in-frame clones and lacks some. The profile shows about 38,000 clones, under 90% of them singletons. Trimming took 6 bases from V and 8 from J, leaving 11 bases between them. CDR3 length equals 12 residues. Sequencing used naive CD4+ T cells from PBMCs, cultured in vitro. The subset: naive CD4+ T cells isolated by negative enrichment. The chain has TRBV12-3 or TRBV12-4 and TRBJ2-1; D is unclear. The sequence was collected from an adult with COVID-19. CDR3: CASSPSGYEQFF. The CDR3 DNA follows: TGTGCCAGCAGCCCGAGTGGGTATGAGCAGTTCTTC.